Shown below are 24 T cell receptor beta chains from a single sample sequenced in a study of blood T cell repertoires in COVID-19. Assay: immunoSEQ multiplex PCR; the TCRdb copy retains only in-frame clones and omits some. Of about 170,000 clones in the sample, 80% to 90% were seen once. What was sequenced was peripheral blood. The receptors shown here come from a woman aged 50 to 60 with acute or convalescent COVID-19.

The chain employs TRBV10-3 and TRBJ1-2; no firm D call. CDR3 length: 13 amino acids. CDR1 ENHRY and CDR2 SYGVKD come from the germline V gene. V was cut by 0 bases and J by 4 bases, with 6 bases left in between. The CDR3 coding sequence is TGTGCCATCAGTGAGTCGCTAGGCTATGGCTACACCTTC. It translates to CAISESLGYGYTF.

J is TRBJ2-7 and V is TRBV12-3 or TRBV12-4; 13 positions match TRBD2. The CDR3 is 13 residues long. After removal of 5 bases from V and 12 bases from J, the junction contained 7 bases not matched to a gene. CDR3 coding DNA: TGTGCCAGCAGTCTAACTAGCGGGGGGGCAGGGTACTTC. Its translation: CASSLTSGGAGYF.

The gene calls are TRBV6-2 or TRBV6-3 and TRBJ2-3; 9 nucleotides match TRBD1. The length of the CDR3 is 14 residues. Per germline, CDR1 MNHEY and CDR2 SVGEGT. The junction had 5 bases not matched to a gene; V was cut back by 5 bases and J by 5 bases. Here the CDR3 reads CASSRTGAVDTQYF. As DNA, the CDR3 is TGTGCCAGCAGTCGGACAGGGGCGGTAGATACGCAGTATTTT.

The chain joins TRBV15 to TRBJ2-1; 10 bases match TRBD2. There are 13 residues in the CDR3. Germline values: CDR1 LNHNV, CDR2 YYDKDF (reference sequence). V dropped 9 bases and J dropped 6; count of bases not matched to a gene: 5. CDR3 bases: TGTGCCACGAGAGCGGGGGGGATCAATGAGCAGTTCTTC. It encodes CATRAGGINEQFF. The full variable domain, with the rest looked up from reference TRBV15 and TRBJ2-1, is DAMVIQNPRYQVTQFGKPVTLSCSQTLNHNVMYWYQQKSSQAPKLLFHYYDKDFNNEADTPDNFQSRRPNTSFCFLDIRSPGLGDTAMYLCATRAGGINEQFFGPGTRLTVL.

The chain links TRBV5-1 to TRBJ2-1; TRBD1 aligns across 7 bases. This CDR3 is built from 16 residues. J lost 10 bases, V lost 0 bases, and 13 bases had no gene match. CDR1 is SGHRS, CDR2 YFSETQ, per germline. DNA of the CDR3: TGCGCCAGCAGCTTGGCTCCGACAGGGTCCCGTTTAGAGCAGTTCTTC. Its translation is CASSLAPTGSRLEQFF.

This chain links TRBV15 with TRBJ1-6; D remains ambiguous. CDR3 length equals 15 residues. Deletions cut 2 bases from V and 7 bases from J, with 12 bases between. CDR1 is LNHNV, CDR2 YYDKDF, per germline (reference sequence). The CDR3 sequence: CATSRLRVGNSPLHF. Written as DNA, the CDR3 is TGTGCCACCAGCAGACTCCGGGTAGGCAATTCACCCCTCCACTTT.

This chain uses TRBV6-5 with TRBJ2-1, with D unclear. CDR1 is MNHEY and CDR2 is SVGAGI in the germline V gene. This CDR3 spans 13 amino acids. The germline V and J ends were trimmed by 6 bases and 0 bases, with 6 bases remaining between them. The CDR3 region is CASRQSSYNEQFF. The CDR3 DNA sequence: TGTGCCAGCAGACAGAGCTCCTACAATGAGCAGTTCTTC.

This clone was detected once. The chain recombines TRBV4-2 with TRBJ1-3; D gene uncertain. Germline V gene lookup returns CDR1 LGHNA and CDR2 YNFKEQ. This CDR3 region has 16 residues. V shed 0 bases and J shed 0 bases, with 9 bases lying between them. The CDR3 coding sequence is TGTGCCAGCAGCCAAGACCGGACTCTCTCTGGAAACACCATATATTTT. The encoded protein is CASSQDRTLSGNTIYF.

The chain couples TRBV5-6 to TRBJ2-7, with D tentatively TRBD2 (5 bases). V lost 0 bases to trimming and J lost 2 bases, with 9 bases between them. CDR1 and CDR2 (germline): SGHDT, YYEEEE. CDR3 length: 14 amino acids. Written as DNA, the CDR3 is TGTGCCAGCAGCTTGGGACTAACCCCCTACGAGCAGTACTTC. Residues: CASSLGLTPYEQYF.

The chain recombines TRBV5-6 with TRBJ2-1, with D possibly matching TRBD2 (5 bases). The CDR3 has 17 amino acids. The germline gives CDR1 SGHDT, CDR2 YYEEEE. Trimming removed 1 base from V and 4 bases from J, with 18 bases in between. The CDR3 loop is CASSLYSGSGPYNEQFF. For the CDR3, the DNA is TGTGCCAGCAGCTTGTATTCGGGGTCGGGCCCTTACAATGAGCAGTTCTTC. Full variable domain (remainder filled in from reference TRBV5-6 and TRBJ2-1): DAGVTQSPTHLIKTRGQQVTLRCSPKSGHDTVSWYQQALGQGPQFIFQYYEEEERQRGNFPDRFSGHQFPNYSSELNVNALLLGDSALYLCASSLYSGSGPYNEQFFGPGTRLTVL.

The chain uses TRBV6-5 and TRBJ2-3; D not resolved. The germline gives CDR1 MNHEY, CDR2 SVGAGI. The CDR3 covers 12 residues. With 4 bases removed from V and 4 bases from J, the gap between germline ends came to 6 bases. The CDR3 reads CASSSTADTQYF. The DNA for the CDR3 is TGTGCCAGCAGTTCGACTGCAGATACGCAGTATTTT.

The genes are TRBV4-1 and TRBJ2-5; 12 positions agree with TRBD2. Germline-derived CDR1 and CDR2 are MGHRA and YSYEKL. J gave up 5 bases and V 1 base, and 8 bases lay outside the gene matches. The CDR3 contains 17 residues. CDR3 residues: CASSQGLAGVNVETQYF. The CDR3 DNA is TGCGCCAGCAGCCAAGGACTAGCGGGAGTTAATGTGGAGACCCAGTACTTC.

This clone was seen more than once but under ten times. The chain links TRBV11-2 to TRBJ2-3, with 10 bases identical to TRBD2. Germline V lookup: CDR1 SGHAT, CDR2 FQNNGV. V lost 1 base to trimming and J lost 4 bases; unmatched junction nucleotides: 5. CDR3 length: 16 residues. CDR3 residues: CASSLAASGGPDTQYF. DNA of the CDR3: TGTGCCAGCAGCTTAGCGGCTAGCGGGGGACCAGATACGCAGTATTTT.

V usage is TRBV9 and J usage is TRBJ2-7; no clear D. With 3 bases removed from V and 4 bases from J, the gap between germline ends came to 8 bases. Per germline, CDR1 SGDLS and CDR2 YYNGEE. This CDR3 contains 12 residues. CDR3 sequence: CASSADEYEQYF. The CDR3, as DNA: TGTGCCAGCAGCGCAGATGAATACGAGCAGTACTTC.

CDR3 region: CASSLGQGGNQPQHF. CDR3 DNA sequence: TGCGCCAGCAGCTTGGGACAGGGTGGCAATCAGCCCCAGCATTTT. J is TRBJ1-5 and V is TRBV5-1, with TRBD1 matching over 7 bases. V was pared by 0 bases and J by 2 bases, with 2 bases of the junction left unmatched. Germline V gene lookup returns CDR1 SGHRS and CDR2 YFSETQ. This CDR3 contains 15 residues.

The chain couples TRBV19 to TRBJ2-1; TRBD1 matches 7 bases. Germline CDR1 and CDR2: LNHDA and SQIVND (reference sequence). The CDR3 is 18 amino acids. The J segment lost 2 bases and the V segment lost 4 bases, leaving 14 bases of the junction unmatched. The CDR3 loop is CASSNRIDRDRAYNEQFF. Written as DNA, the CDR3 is TGTGCCAGTAGTAATCGGATCGATCGGGACAGAGCCTACAATGAGCAGTTCTTC.

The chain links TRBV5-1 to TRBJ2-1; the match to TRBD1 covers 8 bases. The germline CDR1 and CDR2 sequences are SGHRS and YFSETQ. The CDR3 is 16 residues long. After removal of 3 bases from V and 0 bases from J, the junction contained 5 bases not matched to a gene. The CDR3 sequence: CASSSGQGSSYNEQFF. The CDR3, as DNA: TGCGCCAGCAGCTCCGGACAGGGCAGCTCCTACAATGAGCAGTTCTTC.

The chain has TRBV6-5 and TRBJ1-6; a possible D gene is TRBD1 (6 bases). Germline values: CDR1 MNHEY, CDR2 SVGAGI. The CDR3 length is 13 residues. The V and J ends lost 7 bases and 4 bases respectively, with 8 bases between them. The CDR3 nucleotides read TGTGCCAGCACCAGGGGTTATAATTCACCCCTCCACTTT. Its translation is CASTRGYNSPLHF.

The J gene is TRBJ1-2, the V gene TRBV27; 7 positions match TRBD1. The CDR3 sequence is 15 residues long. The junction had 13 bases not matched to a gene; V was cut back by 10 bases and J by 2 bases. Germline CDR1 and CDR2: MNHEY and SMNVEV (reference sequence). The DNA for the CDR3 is TGTGCCACCAATCCACTACCGGGACAGAACTATGGCTACACCTTC. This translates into CATNPLPGQNYGYTF.

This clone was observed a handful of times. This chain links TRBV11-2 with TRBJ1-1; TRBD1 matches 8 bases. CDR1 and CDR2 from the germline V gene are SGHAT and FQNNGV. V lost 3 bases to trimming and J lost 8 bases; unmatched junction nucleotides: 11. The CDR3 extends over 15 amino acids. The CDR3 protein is CASSFDRGVQSEAFF. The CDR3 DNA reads TGTGCCAGCAGCTTTGACAGGGGCGTCCAGTCGGAAGCTTTCTTT. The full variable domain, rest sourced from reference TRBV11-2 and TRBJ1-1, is EAGVAQSPRYKIIEKRQSVAFWCNPISGHATLYWYQQILGQGPKLLIQFQNNGVVDDSQLPKDRFSAERLKGVDSTLKIQPAKLEDSAVYLCASSFDRGVQSEAFFGQGTRLTVV.

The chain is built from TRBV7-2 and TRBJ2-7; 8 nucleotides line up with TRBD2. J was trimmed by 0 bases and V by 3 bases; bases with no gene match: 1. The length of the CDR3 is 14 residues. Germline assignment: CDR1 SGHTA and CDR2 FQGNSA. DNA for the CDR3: TGTGCCAGCAGCTTTAGCGGGGACTCCTACGAGCAGTACTTC. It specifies CASSFSGDSYEQYF.

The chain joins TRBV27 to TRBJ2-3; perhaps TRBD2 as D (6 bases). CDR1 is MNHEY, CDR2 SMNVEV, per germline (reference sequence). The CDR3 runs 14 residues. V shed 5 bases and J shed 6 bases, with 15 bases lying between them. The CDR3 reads CASSRRDPRDTQYF. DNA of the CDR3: TGTGCCAGCAGTCGGAGGGACCCCCGGGATACGCAGTATTTT.

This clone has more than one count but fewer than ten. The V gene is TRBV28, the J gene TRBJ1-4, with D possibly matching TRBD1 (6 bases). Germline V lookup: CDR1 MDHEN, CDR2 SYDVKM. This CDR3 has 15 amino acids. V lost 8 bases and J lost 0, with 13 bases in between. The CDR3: CASHREGATNEKLFF. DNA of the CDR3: TGTGCCAGCCACAGGGAGGGAGCAACTAATGAAAAACTGTTTTTT.

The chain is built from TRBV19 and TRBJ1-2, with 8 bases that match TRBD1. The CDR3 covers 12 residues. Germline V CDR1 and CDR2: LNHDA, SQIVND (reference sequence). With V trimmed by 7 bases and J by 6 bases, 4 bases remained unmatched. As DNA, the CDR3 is TGTGCCAGTAACTCGGACAGGGATGGCTACACCTTC. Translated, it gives CASNSDRDGYTF.